Here is one TCR beta chain with its context. Its antigen is not yet known. Nothing much larger sits one base from this clone, and base qualities are not available. In the first month after transplant, blood samples were collected up to 4 times, and after that at least monthly when available. The data were taken from a study of graft-versus-host responses after intestinal transplantation (TCRdb year 2021). Regarding the study in general: Recipients received multivisceral, liver-intestinal, or isolated intestinal transplants. Donor T cell macrochimerism was defined as a peak of at least 4% donor T cells among recipient peripheral blood mononuclear cells. Alloreactive clones were identified by sequencing pre-transplant mixed lymphocyte reaction products and comparing them with unstimulated pre-transplant donor and recipient T cells. The cohort enrolled some 23 intestinal transplant recipients, one of whom was a retransplant, and 3 patients without pretransplant specimens were excluded. Anti-thymocyte globulin induction was given to all recipients, followed by maintenance tacrolimus and steroids for about 3 years. Rather than going through the commercial service, samples from three later patients were sequenced in-house on an Illumina MiSeq and processed with MiXCR. After intestinal transplantation, graft-versus-host and host-versus-graft alloreactive T cell clones in the graft, circulation and bone marrow were tracked using bulk TCR-beta CDR3 sequencing. What the research found in general, with its limitations: Early after transplant, peak levels of circulating GvH clones were associated with declines in HvG clones. Patients with donor T cell macrochimerism had high GvH to HvG T cell clonal ratios in their allografts. GvH clones were detected in recipient bone marrow, and some of these GvH clones were observed earlier in ileal mucosa or blood, consistent with an intestinal mucosal origin. Conclusions were limited by the relatively low number and heterogeneity of intestinal transplant patients.

CDR1 is given as MNHEY and CDR2 as SMNVEV, both from the germline V gene (reference sequence). V gives up 3 bases and J gives up 0 bases, and the segment between their germline ends measures 6 bases. The CDR3 starts with the cysteine, ends with the phenylalanine, and has 15 residues. Only the CDR3 part of the read is kept: 45 bases, read in frame from the first base. To prepare the library, the immunoSEQ multiplex PCR assay was applied. High-throughput TCR-beta CDR3 sequencing of genomic DNA from most patients was performed by Adaptive Biotechnologies. In the authors' own workflow: Adaptive's ImmunoSEQ software was the source of the TCR sequencing data for 18 patients, while three other patients were processed with MiXCR and VDJtools. Because the origin of CDR3 nucleotide sequences shared between donor and recipient could not be assigned, those sequences were removed. To count as alloreactive, a clone needed at least 2-fold expansion over unstimulated cells and a minimum CFSE-low frequency of 0.002% (template counts) or 0.001% (read counts). A clone was considered mappable if detected in the sequenced pre-transplant spleen, lymph node, or MLR CFSE-low populations of the donor or recipient. The cumulative frequency of alloreactive clones was calculated as a percentage of all sequences, weighted by copy number. Sourced from immuneACCESS, this table was stored by TCRdb with only in-frame sequences that have V and J called. A share of the clones is absent; for the studies checked, an unresolved V gene accounts for under half, and the remainder has no known explanation. V and J calls and clone size are as listed in that table; D and trimming were resolved from the DNA. Within this sample are around 30,000 clones, with around four fifths of them counted one time only. Around 1.1% of the sample rests with the top ten.

The material was PBMCs, obtained 27 to 29 days after intestinal transplant. The receptor was derived from a human patient who received an intestinal transplant, so some T cells may come from the graft donor. The V and J genes are TRBV27 and TRBJ1-6; the D gene is not confidently resolved. The bases are TGTGCCAGCAGTTTCGGGAGCTCCTATAATTCACCCCTCCACTTT. This gives the protein CASSFGSSYNSPLHF.